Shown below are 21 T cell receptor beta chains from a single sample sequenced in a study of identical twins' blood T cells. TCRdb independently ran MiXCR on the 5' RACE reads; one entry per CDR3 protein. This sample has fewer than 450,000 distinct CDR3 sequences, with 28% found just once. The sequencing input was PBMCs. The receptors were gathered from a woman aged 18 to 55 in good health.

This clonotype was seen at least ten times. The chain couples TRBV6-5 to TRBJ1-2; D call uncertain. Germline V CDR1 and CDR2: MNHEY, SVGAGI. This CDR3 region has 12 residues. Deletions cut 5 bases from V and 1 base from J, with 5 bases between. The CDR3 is CASSRDNYGYTF. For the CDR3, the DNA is TGTGCCAGCAGTCGGGATAACTATGGCTACACCTTC.

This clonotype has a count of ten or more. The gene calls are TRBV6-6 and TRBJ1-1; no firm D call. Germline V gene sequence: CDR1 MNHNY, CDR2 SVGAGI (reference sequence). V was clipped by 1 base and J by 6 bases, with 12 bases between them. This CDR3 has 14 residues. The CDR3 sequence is CASSYYGEEPEAFF. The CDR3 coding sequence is TGTGCCAGCAGTTACTATGGGGAAGAACCTGAAGCTTTCTTT.

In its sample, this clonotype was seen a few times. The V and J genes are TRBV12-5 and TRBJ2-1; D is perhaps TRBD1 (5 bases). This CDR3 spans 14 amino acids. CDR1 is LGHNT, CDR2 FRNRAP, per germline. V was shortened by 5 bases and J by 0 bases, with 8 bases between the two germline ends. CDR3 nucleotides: TGTGCTAGTGGTCACGGACACTCCTACAATGAGCAGTTCTTC. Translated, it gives CASGHGHSYNEQFF.

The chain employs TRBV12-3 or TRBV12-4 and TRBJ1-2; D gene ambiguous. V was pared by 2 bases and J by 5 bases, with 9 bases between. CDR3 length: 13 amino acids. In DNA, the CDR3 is TGTGCCAGCAGTTTAAGTACCGGGTATGGCTACACCTTC. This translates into CASSLSTGYGYTF.

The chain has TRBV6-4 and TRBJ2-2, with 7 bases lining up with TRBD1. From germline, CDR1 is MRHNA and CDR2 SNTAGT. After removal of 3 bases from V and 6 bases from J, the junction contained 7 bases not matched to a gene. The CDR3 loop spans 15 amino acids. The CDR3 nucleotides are TGTGCCAGCAGTGAAGGGGGCACGACATCCGGGGAGCTGTTTTTT. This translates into CASSEGGTTSGELFF.

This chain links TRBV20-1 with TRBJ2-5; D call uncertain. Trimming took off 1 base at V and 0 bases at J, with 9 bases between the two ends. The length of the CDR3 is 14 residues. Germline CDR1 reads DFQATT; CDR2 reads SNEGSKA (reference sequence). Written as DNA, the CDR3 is TGCAGTGCTAGAGCGTTTGAAAACCAAGAGACCCAGTACTTC. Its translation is CSARAFENQETQYF.

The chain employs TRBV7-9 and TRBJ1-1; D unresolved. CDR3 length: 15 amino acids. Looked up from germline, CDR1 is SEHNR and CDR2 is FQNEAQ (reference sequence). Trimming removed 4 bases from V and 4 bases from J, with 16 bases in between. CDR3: CASSSQSDSLTEAFF. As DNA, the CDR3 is TGTGCCAGCAGCTCCCAGTCCGATTCCCTCACTGAAGCTTTCTTT.

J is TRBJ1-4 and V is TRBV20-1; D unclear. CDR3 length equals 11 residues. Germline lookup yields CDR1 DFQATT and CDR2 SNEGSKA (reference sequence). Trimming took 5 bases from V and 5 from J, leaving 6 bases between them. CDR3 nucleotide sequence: TGCAGTGCTGACCAAAATGAAAAACTGTTTTTT. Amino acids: CSADQNEKLFF.

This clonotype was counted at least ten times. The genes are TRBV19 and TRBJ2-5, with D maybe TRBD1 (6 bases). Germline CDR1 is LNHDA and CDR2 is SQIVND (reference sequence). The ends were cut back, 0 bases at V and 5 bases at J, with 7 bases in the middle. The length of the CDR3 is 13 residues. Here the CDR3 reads CASSIDRGETQYF. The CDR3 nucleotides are TGTGCCAGTAGTATAGACAGGGGCGAGACCCAGTACTTC.

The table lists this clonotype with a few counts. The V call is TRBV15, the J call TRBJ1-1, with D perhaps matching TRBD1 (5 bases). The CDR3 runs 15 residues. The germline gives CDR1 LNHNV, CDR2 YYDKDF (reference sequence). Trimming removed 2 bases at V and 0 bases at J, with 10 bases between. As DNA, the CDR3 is TGTGCCACCAGCAGACAGAGGGGCTTGAACACTGAAGCTTTCTTT. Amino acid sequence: CATSRQRGLNTEAFF.

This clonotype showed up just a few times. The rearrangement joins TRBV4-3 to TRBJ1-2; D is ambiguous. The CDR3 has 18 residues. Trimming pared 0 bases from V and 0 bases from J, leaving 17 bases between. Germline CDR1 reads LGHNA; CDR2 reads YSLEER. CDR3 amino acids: CASSQEVGSPQTNYGYTF. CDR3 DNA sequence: TGCGCCAGCAGCCAAGAAGTGGGCAGCCCCCAGACTAACTATGGCTACACCTTC.

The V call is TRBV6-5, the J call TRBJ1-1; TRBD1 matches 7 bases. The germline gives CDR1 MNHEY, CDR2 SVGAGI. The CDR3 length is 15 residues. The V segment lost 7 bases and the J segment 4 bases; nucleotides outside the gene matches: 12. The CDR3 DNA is TGTGCCAGCAATACCCTAAATACAGGGGTCACTGAAGCTTTCTTT. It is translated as CASNTLNTGVTEAFF.

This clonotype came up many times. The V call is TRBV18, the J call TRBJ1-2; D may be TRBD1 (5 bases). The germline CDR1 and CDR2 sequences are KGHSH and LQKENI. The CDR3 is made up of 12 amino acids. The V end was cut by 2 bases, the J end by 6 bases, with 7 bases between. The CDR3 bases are TGTGCCAGCTCACCAGGAGGGGATGGCTACACCTTC. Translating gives CASSPGGDGYTF.

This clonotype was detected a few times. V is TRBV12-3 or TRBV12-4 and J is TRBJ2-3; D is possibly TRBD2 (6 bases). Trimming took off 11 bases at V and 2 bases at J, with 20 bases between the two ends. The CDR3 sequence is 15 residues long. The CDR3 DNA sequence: TGTGCCGTCAGCGTTGGGGACTCTTACACAGATACGCAGTATTTT. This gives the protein CAVSVGDSYTDTQYF.

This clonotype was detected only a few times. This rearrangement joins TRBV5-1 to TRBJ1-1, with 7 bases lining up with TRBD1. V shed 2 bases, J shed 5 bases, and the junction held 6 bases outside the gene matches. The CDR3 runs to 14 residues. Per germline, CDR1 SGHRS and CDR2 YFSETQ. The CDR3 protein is CASSFRTGRTEAFF. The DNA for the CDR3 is TGCGCCAGCAGCTTCAGGACAGGTCGGACTGAAGCTTTCTTT.

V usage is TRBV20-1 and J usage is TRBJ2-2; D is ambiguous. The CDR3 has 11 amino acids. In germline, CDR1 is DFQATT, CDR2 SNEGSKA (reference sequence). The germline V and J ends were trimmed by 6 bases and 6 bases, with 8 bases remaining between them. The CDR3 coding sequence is TGCAGTGCACACTATGCCGGGGAGCTGTTTTTT. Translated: CSAHYAGELFF.

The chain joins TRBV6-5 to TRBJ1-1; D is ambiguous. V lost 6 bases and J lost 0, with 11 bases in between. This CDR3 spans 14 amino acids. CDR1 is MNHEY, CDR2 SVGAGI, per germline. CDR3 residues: CASREDGLNTEAFF. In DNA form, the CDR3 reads TGTGCCAGCAGGGAAGACGGACTGAACACTGAAGCTTTCTTT.

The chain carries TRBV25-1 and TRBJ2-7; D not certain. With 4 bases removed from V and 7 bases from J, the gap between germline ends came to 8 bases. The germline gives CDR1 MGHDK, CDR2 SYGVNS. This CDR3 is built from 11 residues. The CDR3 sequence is CASSGYREQYF. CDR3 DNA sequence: TGTGCCAGCAGTGGCTACCGAGAGCAGTACTTC.

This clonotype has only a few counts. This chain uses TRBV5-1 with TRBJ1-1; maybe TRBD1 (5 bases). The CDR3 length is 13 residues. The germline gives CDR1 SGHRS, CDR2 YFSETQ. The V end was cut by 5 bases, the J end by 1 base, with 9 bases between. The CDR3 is CASRRDSNTEAFF. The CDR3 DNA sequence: TGCGCCAGCAGGCGGGACTCGAACACTGAAGCTTTCTTT.

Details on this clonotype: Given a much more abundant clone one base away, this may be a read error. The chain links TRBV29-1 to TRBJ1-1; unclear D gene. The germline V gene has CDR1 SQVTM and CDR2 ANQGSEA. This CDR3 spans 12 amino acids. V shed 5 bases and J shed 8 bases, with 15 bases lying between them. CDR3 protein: CSVITAKWEAFF. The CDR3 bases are TGCAGCGTTATTACAGCGAAATGGGAAGCTTTCTTT.

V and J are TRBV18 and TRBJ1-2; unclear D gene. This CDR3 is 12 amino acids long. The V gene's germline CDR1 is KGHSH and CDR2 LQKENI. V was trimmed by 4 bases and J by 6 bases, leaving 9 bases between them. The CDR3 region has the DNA TGTGCCAGCTCACTATCTGCGGATGGCTACACCTTC. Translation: CASSLSADGYTF.